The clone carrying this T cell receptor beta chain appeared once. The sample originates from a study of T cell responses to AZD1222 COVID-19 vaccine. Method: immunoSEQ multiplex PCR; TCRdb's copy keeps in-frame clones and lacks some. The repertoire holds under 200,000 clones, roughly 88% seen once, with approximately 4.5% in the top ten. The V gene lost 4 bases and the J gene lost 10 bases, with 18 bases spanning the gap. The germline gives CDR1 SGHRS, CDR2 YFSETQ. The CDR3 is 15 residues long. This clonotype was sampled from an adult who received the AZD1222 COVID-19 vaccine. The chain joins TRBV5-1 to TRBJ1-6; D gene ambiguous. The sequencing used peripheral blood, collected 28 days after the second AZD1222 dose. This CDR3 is CASSARPSGVSPLHF. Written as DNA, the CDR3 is TGCGCCAGCAGCGCCCGACCGTCAGGAGTCTCACCCCTCCACTTT.